These T cell receptor beta chains were read from a single sample in a study of T-cell memory formation after mild COVID-19. TCRdb reprocessed the 5' RACE reads with MiXCR, giving one entry per CDR3 protein. The table includes around 450,000 distinct CDR3 sequences, 20% to 25% detected once. The sample was PBMCs or a T cell subset sorted from them (not recorded which). The receptors were gathered from an adult woman who had mild COVID-19 (a few samples of this study predate the infection). Cell type and time point are not known. Each CDR3 is given with its conserved first and last residue. Fields, in order: D gene, V gene, J gene, clone size, CDR3 protein, CDR3 DNA. The D gene is left open where the match is weak. Some rows have no size entry. The others give once, few or many, or a class for an expanded clone.

TRBD1	TRBV7-2	TRBJ1-2	few	CASSPRSDRGYYGYTF	TGTGCCAGCAGCCCGCGGTCGGACAGGGGATACTATGGCTACACCTTC
TRBD1	TRBV12-3/TRBV12-4	TRBJ2-5	NA	CASSQTGDQETQYF	TGTGCCAGCAGCCAGACAGGGGACCAAGAGACCCAGTACTTC
TRBD2	TRBV5-1	TRBJ2-3	few	CASSLSSGAGDTQYF	TGCGCCAGCAGCTTGTCTAGCGGGGCGGGAGATACGCAGTATTTT
NA	TRBV6-5	TRBJ1-3	few	CASRSLTGNTIYF	TGTGCCAGCAGGAGTTTAACTGGAAACACCATATATTTT
NA	TRBV7-9	TRBJ2-1	NA	CASSQSGREQFF	TGTGCCAGCAGCCAGTCGGGGAGGGAGCAGTTCTTC
TRBD2	TRBV18	TRBJ2-7	NA	CASSPLGGREVEQYF	TGTGCCAGCTCACCACTCGGAGGGCGGGAGGTCGAGCAGTACTTC
NA	TRBV29-1	TRBJ2-7	few	CSAGGSLAYEQYF	TGCAGCGCTGGTGGCAGTTTGGCCTACGAGCAGTACTTC
TRBD2	TRBV5-1	TRBJ2-7	many	CASSPRLAGDYEQYF	TGCGCCAGCAGCCCTCGACTAGCGGGGGACTACGAGCAGTACTTC
TRBD1	TRBV20-1	TRBJ1-6	many	CSARGSGGNSPLHF	TGCAGTGCTAGAGGCTCAGGGGGTAATTCACCCCTCCACTTT
TRBD1	TRBV25-1	TRBJ1-3	NA	CASSTLQGTPNTIYF	TGTGCCAGCAGCACATTACAGGGGACCCCCAACACCATATATTTT
NA	TRBV7-6	TRBJ2-7	few	CASSLTRISEQYF	TGTGCCAGCAGCTTGACTAGGATCTCCGAGCAGTACTTC
NA	TRBV18	TRBJ2-5	NA	CASSPLPQNRETQYF	TGTGCCAGCTCACCACTGCCTCAAAACCGAGAGACCCAGTACTTC
NA	TRBV4-3	TRBJ2-3	NA	CASSQDCTSNTDTQYF	TGCGCCAGCAGCCAAGATTGTACAAGTAACACAGATACGCAGTATTTT
TRBD1	TRBV24-1	TRBJ2-7	few	CATSNSGTGANEQYF	TGTGCCACCAGCAACTCCGGGACAGGGGCCAACGAGCAGTACTTC
NA	TRBV4-2	TRBJ1-4	NA	CASSLQGKEEKLFF	TGTGCCAGCAGCCTACAGGGAAAGGAAGAAAAACTGTTTTTT
NA	TRBV10-3	TRBJ1-6	NA	CAISEVPRASYNSPLHF	TGTGCCATCAGTGAGGTGCCCCGGGCCTCGTATAATTCACCCCTCCACTTT
NA	TRBV6-5	TRBJ2-5	few	CASSYGSDLAETQYF	TGTGCCAGCAGTTACGGATCTGACCTAGCAGAGACCCAGTACTTC
NA	TRBV20-1	TRBJ1-1	NA	CSITAGRTNTEAFF	TGCAGTATCACCGCGGGACGTACGAACACTGAAGCTTTCTTT
TRBD1	TRBV12-3/TRBV12-4	TRBJ2-7	few	CASSWDRVHEQYF	TGTGCCAGCAGTTGGGACAGGGTCCACGAGCAGTACTTC
TRBD1	TRBV6-2/TRBV6-3	TRBJ1-1	NA	CASSPGTGGHTEAFF	TGTGCCAGCAGTCCTGGGACAGGGGGCCACACTGAAGCTTTCTTT
NA	TRBV5-5	TRBJ2-3	few	CASSLDEVGESTDTQYF	TGTGCCAGCAGCTTGGATGAGGTTGGGGAGAGCACAGATACGCAGTATTTT
NA	TRBV9	TRBJ2-3	few	CASSVDVGPDTQYF	TGTGCCAGCAGCGTAGATGTCGGACCAGATACGCAGTATTTT
NA	TRBV5-1	TRBJ2-2	NA	CASSWGGRAPLGPGELFF	TGCGCCAGCAGCTGGGGCGGTCGGGCCCCTCTAGGCCCGGGGGAGCTGTTTTTT
NA	TRBV12-3/TRBV12-4	TRBJ1-2	NA	CASSPVEGYGYTF	TGTGCCAGCAGTCCCGTCGAGGGGTATGGCTACACCTTC
NA	TRBV9	TRBJ2-3	NA	CASSRSATDTQYF	TGTGCCAGCAGCCGTAGCGCAACAGATACGCAGTATTTT
NA	TRBV14	TRBJ1-4	few	CASSPQGTPNEKLFF	TGTGCCAGCAGCCCACAGGGAACCCCAAATGAAAAACTGTTTTTT
NA	TRBV6-1	TRBJ1-1	NA	CASNLRGNEAFF	TGTGCCAGCAACCTCAGGGGAAATGAAGCTTTCTTT
NA	TRBV7-9	TRBJ1-1	NA	CASSFVTRDTEAFF	TGTGCCAGCAGCTTTGTCACGCGGGACACTGAAGCTTTCTTT
NA	TRBV12-3/TRBV12-4	TRBJ2-6	NA	CASSLHGSGANVLTF	TGTGCCAGCAGTTTACATGGGTCTGGGGCCAACGTCCTGACTTTC
TRBD2	TRBV4-1	TRBJ2-3	many	CASSQPGLAAGGTDTQYF	TGCGCCAGCAGCCAACCGGGACTAGCGGCGGGAGGCACAGATACGCAGTATTTT
NA	TRBV12-3/TRBV12-4	TRBJ1-3	few	CASGGRASGNTIYF	TGTGCCAGCGGGGGCAGGGCCTCTGGAAACACCATATATTTT
TRBD2	TRBV5-1	TRBJ2-1	NA	CASSLGTSGVEEQFF	TGCGCCAGCAGCTTGGGGACTAGCGGGGTTGAGGAGCAGTTCTTC